One and the same sample provided the 9 T cell receptor beta chains below, sequenced in a study of T cells in Graves' hyperthyroidism and ophthalmopathy (dated by TCRdb to about 2019). To prepare the library, multiplex PCR was applied. Sequencing used an Illumina HiSeq 2000. The TCR beta CDR3 regions were amplified from the RNA transcripts. The TCR CDR3 was subjected to a first round of RT-PCR using the HTBI primer set and the Qiagen OneStep RT-PCR kit. The public sequencing data were trimmed at Q25 with fastp and processed into clonotypes with MiXCR by TCRdb, which kept only in-frame beta chains. Entries are consolidated by CDR3 protein sequence, retaining the most common genes and DNA. Counted in this sample were about 610,000 distinct CDR3 sequences; more than 15% of them appeared once. The biggest ten clones account for around 3.3% of the sample. What was sequenced was blood. These receptors all come from a woman in her 40s with Graves' ophthalmopathy.

The chain recombines TRBV12-3 or TRBV12-4 with TRBJ2-2; D remains unclear. The CDR3 has 15 amino acids. Trimming left V 4 bases short and J 6 bases short, with 15 bases between. Here the CDR3 reads CASSSGPPRAGELFF. The CDR3 nucleotides read TGTGCCAGCAGTTCCGGGCCTCCCCGGGCCGGGGAGCTGTTTTTT.

This clonotype was picked up a small number of times. A read error is possible here, since a much larger clone lies one base away. The genes are TRBV7-9 and TRBJ2-7; D possibly corresponds to TRBD2 (6 bases). This CDR3 has 14 residues. V was trimmed by 6 bases and J by 6 bases, leaving 18 bases between them. Germline V gives CDR1 SEHNR, CDR2 FQNEAQ (reference sequence). CDR3 region: CASSPAMGRTEQYF. The DNA of the CDR3 is TGTGCCAGCAGTCCAGCAATGGGGAGGACCGAGCAGTACTTC.

This chain connects TRBV7-6 to TRBJ2-3; 7 nucleotides align to TRBD1. Trimming removed 5 bases from V and 11 bases from J; junction bases left unmatched: 7. The germline V gene encodes CDR1 SGHVS and CDR2 FNYEAQ. CDR3 size: 12 residues. In DNA, the CDR3 is TGTGCCAGCAGCGACTGGACAGGAGTGCAGTATTTT. Translated, it gives CASSDWTGVQYF. Filled out from reference TRBV7-6 and TRBJ2-3, the complete variable domain reads GAGVSQSPRYKVTKRGQDVALRCDPISGHVSLYWYRQALGQGPEFLTYFNYEAQQDKSGLPNDRFSAERPEGSISTLTIQRTEQRDSAMYRCASSDWTGVQYFGPGTRLTVL.

This clonotype was detected many times. DNA of the CDR3: TGTGCCAGCAGTTCCACGTCCCGAAAGGATACGCAGTATTTT. It is translated as CASSSTSRKDTQYF. The chain links TRBV2 to TRBJ2-3; no clear D. The CDR3 runs 14 residues. Germline assignment: CDR1 SNHLY and CDR2 FYNNEI. Trimming took off 5 bases at V and 6 bases at J, with 15 bases between the two ends.

The rearrangement links TRBV7-9 to TRBJ1-6; D is possibly TRBD1 (6 bases). The germline gives CDR1 SEHNR, CDR2 FQNEAQ (reference sequence). The V end lost 2 bases, the J end lost 0 bases, and 17 bases lay between the germline ends. The CDR3 extends over 19 amino acids. The CDR3: CASSLTRGAVSSYNSPLHF. As DNA, the CDR3 is TGTGCCAGCAGCTTAACTAGGGGGGCCGTAAGCTCCTATAATTCACCCCTCCACTTT.

This clonotype was observed many times. The J gene is TRBJ2-4, the V gene TRBV2; TRBD2 might be the D (6 bases). CDR1 is SNHLY and CDR2 is FYNNEI in the germline V gene. The CDR3 runs to 19 residues. V was trimmed by 7 bases and J by 6 bases, leaving 31 bases between them. The CDR3 region has the DNA TGTGCCAGCACTCCCTACGGGCGGGGCCAGAGTGATCGGGGAAACATTCAGTACTTC. Protein sequence: CASTPYGRGQSDRGNIQYF.

Many counts were recorded for this clonotype. V and J are TRBV2 and TRBJ1-4; D not certain. Per the germline V gene, CDR1 is SNHLY and CDR2 is FYNNEI. The CDR3 is 12 amino acids. With 5 bases removed from V and 8 bases from J, the gap between germline ends came to 9 bases. The CDR3 region is CASSPGGEKLFF. The CDR3, as DNA: TGTGCCAGCAGTCCGGGTGGGGAAAAACTGTTTTTT.

The table lists this clonotype with many counts. The rearrangement uses TRBV11-3 and TRBJ1-3; no definite D call. Germline V gene data show CDR1 as SGHNT and CDR2 as YENEEA. The CDR3 sequence is 14 residues long. Between the trimmed V and J ends, which lost 5 bases and 0 bases, there was a span of 8 bases. Here the CDR3 reads CASSPPASGNTIYF. DNA of the CDR3: TGTGCCAGCAGCCCCCCGGCCTCTGGAAACACCATATATTTT. Supplemented by reference TRBV11-3 and TRBJ1-3, the full variable domain reads EAGVVQSPRYKIIEKKQPVAFWCNPISGHNTLYWYLQNLGQGPELLIRYENEEAVDDSQLPKDRFSAERLKGVDSTLKIQPAELGDSAVYLCASSPPASGNTIYFGEGSWLTVV.

The sample holds many counts of this clonotype. The chain employs TRBV7-2 and TRBJ2-3; D is perhaps TRBD2 (5 bases). The CDR3 sequence is 18 residues long. From germline, CDR1 is SGHTA and CDR2 FQGNSA. The V end lost 4 bases, the J end lost 6 bases, and 26 bases lay between the germline ends. DNA of the CDR3: TGTGCCAGCAGCTCAATGTCCGCTGGAGGCGGTCCTAGGGATACGCAGTATTTT. Protein: CASSSMSAGGGPRDTQYF.